This TCR beta chain came from a study of cytomegalovirus exposure and HLA in healthy donors. Trimming left V 0 bases short and J 5 bases short, with 7 bases between. This CDR3 region has 13 residues. Germline V gene sequence: CDR1 LGHNA, CDR2 YSLEER. The PCR ran on 60 Vbeta and 13 Jbeta primers. Produced via immunoSEQ multiplex PCR; TCRdb's table is partial and in-frame only. The sample records roughly 190,000 clones, 73% being singletons. In the case of this clone: No antigen is known for it.

Study observations and caveats: Investigators reported 150 to 200 TCR beta chains as tied to cytomegalovirus. The later analysis indicated that the majority of CMV-associated TCR beta chains appeared HLA-restricted.

Specimen: PBMCs. The receptor's source is a woman under 40 in good health and CMV-seronegative. The V and J genes are TRBV4-3 and TRBJ2-5, with unresolved D. The CDR3 loop reads CASSQELRETQYF. The DNA for the CDR3 is TGCGCCAGCAGCCAAGAGCTGAGGGAGACCCAGTACTTC.